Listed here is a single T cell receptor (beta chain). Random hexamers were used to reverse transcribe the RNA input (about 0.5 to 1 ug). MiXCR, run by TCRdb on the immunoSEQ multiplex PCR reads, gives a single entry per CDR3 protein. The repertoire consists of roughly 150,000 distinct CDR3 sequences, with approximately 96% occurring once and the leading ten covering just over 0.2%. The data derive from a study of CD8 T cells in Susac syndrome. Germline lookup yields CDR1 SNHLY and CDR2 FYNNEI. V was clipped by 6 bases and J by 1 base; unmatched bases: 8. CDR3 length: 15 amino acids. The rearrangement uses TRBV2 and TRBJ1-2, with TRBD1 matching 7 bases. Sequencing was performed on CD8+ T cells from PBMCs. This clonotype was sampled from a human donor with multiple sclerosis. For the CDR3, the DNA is TGTGCCAGCAGGGCCGGACAGGCTCTTAACTATGGCTACACCTTC. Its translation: CASRAGQALNYGYTF.